A selection of T cell receptor beta chains follows, all from one sample in a study of blood T cell repertoires in COVID-19. Generated by immunoSEQ multiplex PCR, the TCRdb table keeps only in-frame clones and is missing some. The data contain 95,000 to 150,000 clones, approximately 80% of them singletons. Specimen: peripheral blood. These TCRs come from a woman aged 45-60 years with acute or convalescent COVID-19. Both conserved end residues are part of each CDR3. The order of the fields is CDR3 protein, CDR3 DNA, clone size, D gene, V gene, J gene. D genes are given only for firm matches. Clone sizes are given selectively: once, few, many, or a class where the clone is expanded.

CASSSSLRPTDTQYF	TGTGCCAGCAGCTCTAGCTTGCGGCCCACAGATACGCAGTATTTT	NA	NA	TRBV5-5	TRBJ2-3
CSVEVVRAYNEQFF	TGCAGCGTTGAAGTTGTCAGGGCTTACAATGAGCAGTTCTTC	once	NA	TRBV29-1	TRBJ2-1
CAISVTGVGSYNEQFF	TGTGCCATCAGTGTAACAGGGGTAGGGTCCTACAATGAGCAGTTCTTC	NA	TRBD1	TRBV10-3	TRBJ2-1
CASGEETQYF	TGTGCTAGTGGTGAAGAGACGCAGTATTTT	NA	NA	TRBV12-5	TRBJ2-3
CASSSPGLAGITDTQYF	TGCGCCAGCAGCTCCCCGGGACTAGCGGGGATCACAGATACGCAGTATTTT	NA	TRBD2	TRBV5-1	TRBJ2-3
CASSPGTALTEAFF	TGTGCCAGCTCACCAGGGACAGCCCTCACTGAAGCTTTCTTT	NA	TRBD1	TRBV18	TRBJ1-1
CSASPRGASTDTQYF	TGCAGTGCTAGTCCCCGGGGGGCTAGCACAGATACGCAGTATTTT	NA	NA	TRBV20-1	TRBJ2-3
CASSPNSWTQYF	TGTGCCAGCTCCCCCAATAGTTGGACCCAGTACTTC	NA	NA	TRBV18	TRBJ2-5
CASSKGGQGTIYGYTF	TGTGCCAGCAGCAAAGGGGGACAGGGGACAATCTATGGCTACACCTTC	NA	TRBD1	TRBV2	TRBJ1-2
CASSRGSAGNTIYF	TGTGCCAGCAGCAGGGGGTCCGCTGGAAACACCATATATTTT	NA	NA	TRBV13	TRBJ1-3
CASSLTTANYGYTF	TGTGCCAGCAGTTTAACGACAGCCAACTATGGCTACACCTTC	NA	NA	TRBV28	TRBJ1-2
CASSVASGMSRYTQYF	TGTGCCAGCAGCGTGGCTAGCGGGATGAGTCGGTATACGCAGTATTTT	NA	TRBD2	TRBV9	TRBJ2-3
CASSVGATGGGQPQHF	TGTGCCAGCAGCGTGGGGGCGACAGGGGGCGGACAGCCCCAGCATTTT	few	TRBD1	TRBV9	TRBJ1-5
CASSRGLPYEQYF	TGTGCCAGCAGTAGGGGACTCCCCTACGAGCAGTACTTC	medium-sized	NA	TRBV27	TRBJ2-7
CASSARTSGYNEQFF	TGCGCCAGCAGCGCCCGAACTAGCGGTTACAATGAGCAGTTCTTC	NA	TRBD2	TRBV5-1	TRBJ2-1
CAWSAGVKGNTIYF	TGTGCCTGGAGTGCCGGGGTCAAGGGAAACACCATATATTTT	NA	NA	TRBV30	TRBJ1-3
CASSQATGQGETEAFF	TGCGCCAGCAGCCAAGCGACCGGACAGGGAGAGACTGAAGCTTTCTTT	NA	TRBD1	TRBV4-1	TRBJ1-1
CASSEAGTSGSLGGNEQFF	TGTGCCAGCAGTGAAGCTGGGACTAGCGGGAGCCTTGGGGGAAATGAGCAGTTCTTC	few	TRBD2	TRBV6-1	TRBJ2-1
CASSRGGSSYNEQFF	TGTGCCAGCTCACGAGGGGGATCGTCCTACAATGAGCAGTTCTTC	few	NA	TRBV18	TRBJ2-1
CASSPWDNSGNTIYF	TGTGCCAGCAGCCCTTGGGACAACTCTGGAAACACCATATATTTT	NA	NA	TRBV14	TRBJ1-3
CATRKLAGGPRTGELFF	TGTGCCACCAGAAAACTAGCGGGAGGGCCGAGAACCGGGGAGCTGTTTTTT	NA	TRBD2	TRBV15	TRBJ2-2
CAWSEIGNQPQHF	TGTGCCTGGAGTGAAATCGGCAATCAGCCCCAGCATTTT	once	NA	TRBV30	TRBJ1-5
CASSQDSQRDDNEQFF	TGTGCCAGCAGCCAAGATTCCCAGCGGGACGACAATGAGCAGTTCTTC	NA	TRBD2	TRBV3-1/TRBV3-2	TRBJ2-1
CASSGPGQGTFF	TGTGCCAGCAGCGGGCCGGGACAGGGAACTTTCTTT	once	TRBD1	TRBV9	TRBJ1-1
CASSPQPGGAHNEQFF	TGTGCCAGCAGCCCCCAACCGGGGGGGGCCCACAATGAGCAGTTCTTC	few	TRBD2	TRBV27	TRBJ2-1
CASSFSGTGDRGYTF	TGTGCCAGCAGTTTTTCCGGGACAGGAGATCGTGGCTACACCTTC	NA	TRBD1	TRBV27	TRBJ1-2
CASSLDGSTEAFF	TGCGCCAGCAGCTTGGACGGGAGCACTGAAGCTTTCTTT	NA	NA	TRBV5-1	TRBJ1-1
CASSFSRQASYGYTF	TGTGCCAGCAGTTTCTCAAGGCAGGCTTCCTATGGCTACACCTTC	NA	NA	TRBV28	TRBJ1-2
CASSFTGGDTEAFF	TGTGCCAGCAGCTTCACAGGGGGGGACACTGAAGCTTTCTTT	NA	TRBD1	TRBV9	TRBJ1-1
CASSQETSGREGQYF	TGTGCCAGCAGCCAAGAGACTAGCGGGAGAGAGGGGCAGTACTTC	NA	TRBD2	TRBV3-1/TRBV3-2	TRBJ2-7
CASSYGLAATDTQYF	TGTGCCAGCAGTTACGGACTAGCGGCCACAGATACGCAGTATTTT	once	TRBD2	TRBV2	TRBJ2-3
CASGLGTNNQPQHF	TGTGCTAGTGGTTTGGGGACAAATAATCAGCCCCAGCATTTT	NA	NA	TRBV12-5	TRBJ1-5
CASRPRVGRLQNTEAFF	TGTGCCAGCAGGCCCCGGGTGGGTCGTCTACAGAACACTGAAGCTTTCTTT	NA	NA	TRBV27	TRBJ1-1
CASSSPGTVPYEQYF	TGTGCCAGCAGTTCCCCCGGGACAGTTCCCTACGAGCAGTACTTC	NA	TRBD1	TRBV28	TRBJ2-7
CASSLEVSYNEQFF	TGTGCCAGCTCACTAGAGGTGTCTTACAATGAGCAGTTCTTC	NA	NA	TRBV18	TRBJ2-1
CASSAWTENSNQPQHF	TGTGCCAGCAGTGCCTGGACAGAAAATAGCAATCAGCCCCAGCATTTT	few	NA	TRBV6-1	TRBJ1-5
CAWSQGQGLHF	TGTGCCTGGAGCCAAGGACAGGGTCTCCACTTT	NA	TRBD1	TRBV30	TRBJ1-6
CASSGWGHEAFF	TGCGCCAGCAGTGGCTGGGGGCATGAAGCTTTCTTT	NA	NA	TRBV10-2	TRBJ1-1
CASSALLAGGYNEQFF	TGTGCCAGCAGTGCTCTTCTGGCGGGAGGCTACAATGAGCAGTTCTTC	NA	TRBD2	TRBV2	TRBJ2-1
CASSDRGQGTGELFF	TGTGCCAGCAGTGACAGGGGGCAGGGAACCGGGGAGCTGTTTTTT	NA	TRBD1	TRBV6-1	TRBJ2-2
CASSPPGGINQPQHF	TGTGCCAGCTCACCACCGGGGGGGATCAATCAGCCCCAGCATTTT	few	NA	TRBV18	TRBJ1-5
CASSLAGQMYNEQFF	TGTGCCAGCAGCTTGGCAGGGCAGATGTACAATGAGCAGTTCTTC	once	NA	TRBV5-5	TRBJ2-1
CSVSGSSYEQYF	TGCAGCGTTAGCGGGAGTTCCTACGAGCAGTACTTC	few	TRBD2	TRBV29-1	TRBJ2-7
CASSPTGFNYEQYF	TGCGCCAGCAGCCCTACAGGGTTCAACTACGAGCAGTACTTC	NA	NA	TRBV5-1	TRBJ2-7
CASSGRQGGDQPQHF	TGTGCCAGCTCAGGGAGGCAGGGAGGTGATCAGCCCCAGCATTTT	NA	NA	TRBV18	TRBJ1-5
CASRPGTGINQPQHF	TGCGCCAGCAGACCCGGGACAGGGATAAATCAGCCCCAGCATTTT	NA	TRBD1	TRBV5-1	TRBJ1-5
CASSLRTSGTAYNEQFF	TGTGCCAGCTCACTCCGGACTAGCGGGACTGCCTACAATGAGCAGTTCTTC	once	TRBD2	TRBV18	TRBJ2-1
CASSVAWRTNYGYTF	TGTGCCAGCAGCGTAGCTTGGAGGACCAACTATGGCTACACCTTC	NA	NA	TRBV9	TRBJ1-2
CASRGVQGWDTEAFF	TGTGCCAGCCGAGGGGTACAGGGTTGGGACACTGAAGCTTTCTTT	few	NA	TRBV5-4	TRBJ1-1